This T cell receptor (beta chain) is from a study of blood T cells in healthy people across ages. A word on this clonotype: Antigen: not known.

Study-wide results and caveats: There was no known CMV status for donors, so expanded clonotype changes were possibly confounded. Significant beta diversity loss was already apparent by age approximately 40, declining roughly linearly.

The CDR3 runs to 16 residues. V lost 3 bases to trimming and J lost 2 bases, with 17 bases between them. Germline CDR1 is DFQATT and CDR2 is SNEGSKA (reference sequence). Sample-barcoded 5' priming and a J-beta primer mix drove a second PCR of roughly 7 to 11 cycles. MiXCR, run by TCRdb on the 5' RACE reads, gives a single entry per CDR3 protein. The table lists about 720,000 distinct CDR3 sequences, approximately 22% of them singletons. This chain joins TRBV20-1 and TRBJ1-5; D is uncertain. The sequence derives from a man aged 65 to 79 in good health. The sequenced sample was blood. In nucleotides, the CDR3 is TGCAGTGCTAGTTCCCTTCACGGAGCCGGCAATCAGCCCCAGCATTTT. It encodes CSASSLHGAGNQPQHF.